This T cell receptor (beta chain) was sequenced for a study of T cell repertoires in cytomegalovirus infection. About the study: Peptides in the study included HLA-C-restricted and HLA-B-restricted CMV epitopes. Indications of both CMV infection and matching HLA type were provided by public TCR beta signatures. Findings of the study overall: HLA-C-restricted CMV-specific TCR beta clonotypes prevailed in the ex vivo response.

The CDR3 consists of 15 residues. The ends were cut back, 3 bases at V and 0 bases at J, with 12 bases in the middle. In germline, CDR1 is LNHDA, CDR2 SQIVND (reference sequence). TCRdb reprocessed the reads with MiXCR, giving one entry per CDR3 protein. The data contain around 900,000 distinct CDR3 sequences, around 32% of them singletons. Details on this clonotype: Its antigen is still unknown.

Material: cultured CD8+ T cells from PBMCs, obtained from culture after CMV antigen stimulation. The chain has TRBV19 and TRBJ2-7, with a weak D call TRBD2 (6 bases). The clonotype originates from a human donor in good health (CMV status not recorded). Some clones in this sample may be carry-over from other donors' samples. The CDR3 loop reads CASSIGGESSYEQYF. CDR3 bases: TGTGCCAGTAGTATTGGAGGGGAGAGCTCCTACGAGCAGTACTTC.